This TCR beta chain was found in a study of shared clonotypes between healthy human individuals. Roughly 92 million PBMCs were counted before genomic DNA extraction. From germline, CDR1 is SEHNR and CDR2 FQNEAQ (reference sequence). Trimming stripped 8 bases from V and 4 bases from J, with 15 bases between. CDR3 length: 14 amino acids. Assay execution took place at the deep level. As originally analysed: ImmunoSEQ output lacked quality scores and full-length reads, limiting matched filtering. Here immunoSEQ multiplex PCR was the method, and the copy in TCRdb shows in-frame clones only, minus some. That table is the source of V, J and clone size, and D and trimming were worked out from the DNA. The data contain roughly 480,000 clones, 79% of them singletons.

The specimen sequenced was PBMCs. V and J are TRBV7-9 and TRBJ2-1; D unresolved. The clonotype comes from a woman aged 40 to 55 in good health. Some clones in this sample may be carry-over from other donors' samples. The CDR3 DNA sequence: TGTGCCAGCCACCCCGTGGGCAGATACAATGAGCAGTTCTTC. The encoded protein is CASHPVGRYNEQFF.